This T cell receptor beta chain was sequenced in a study of T-cell memory formation after mild COVID-19. Study observations and caveats: Second-wave clones that peaked on day 37 lacked confirmed SARS-CoV-2 specificity. Cross-reactive memory apparently joined, as some responding clones appeared in pre-infection memory. Balance between CD4 and CD8 was seen in clones contracting day 15 to 85, and a CD4+ lean was seen in later expanders.

5'RACE with constant-segment primers built TCRalpha and TCRbeta cDNA libraries with UMIs. TCRdb processed the 5' RACE reads anew with MiXCR; each CDR3 protein has one entry. Of about 180,000 distinct CDR3 sequences in the sample, approximately 18% were seen once. This CDR3 comprises 14 residues. Trimming shortened V by 11 bases and J by 0 bases, and 16 bases separated the two germline ends. Germline V CDR1 and CDR2: MNHNS, SASEGT. This clonotype has only a few counts. Antigen unknown. Sequenced input: PBMCs or a T cell subset sorted from them (not recorded which). The genes are TRBV6-1 and TRBJ1-1, with unresolved D. This TCR was recovered from a man younger than 30 who had mild COVID-19 (a few samples of this study predate the infection). Cell type and time point are not known. The CDR3 DNA is TGTGCCGGGCGTCGCGGGGAGCTGAACACTGAAGCTTTCTTT. Translating it yields CAGRRGELNTEAFF.